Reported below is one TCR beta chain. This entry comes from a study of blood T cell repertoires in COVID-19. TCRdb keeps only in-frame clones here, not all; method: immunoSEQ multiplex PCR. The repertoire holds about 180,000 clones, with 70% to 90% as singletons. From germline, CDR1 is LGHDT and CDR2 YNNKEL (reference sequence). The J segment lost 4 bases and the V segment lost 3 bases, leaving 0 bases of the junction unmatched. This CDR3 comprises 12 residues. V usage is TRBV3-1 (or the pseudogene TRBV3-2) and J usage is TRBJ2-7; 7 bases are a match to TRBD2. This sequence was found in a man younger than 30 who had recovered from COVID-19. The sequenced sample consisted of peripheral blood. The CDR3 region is CASSQGLYEQYF. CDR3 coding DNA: TGTGCCAGCAGCCAGGGACTATACGAGCAGTACTTC.